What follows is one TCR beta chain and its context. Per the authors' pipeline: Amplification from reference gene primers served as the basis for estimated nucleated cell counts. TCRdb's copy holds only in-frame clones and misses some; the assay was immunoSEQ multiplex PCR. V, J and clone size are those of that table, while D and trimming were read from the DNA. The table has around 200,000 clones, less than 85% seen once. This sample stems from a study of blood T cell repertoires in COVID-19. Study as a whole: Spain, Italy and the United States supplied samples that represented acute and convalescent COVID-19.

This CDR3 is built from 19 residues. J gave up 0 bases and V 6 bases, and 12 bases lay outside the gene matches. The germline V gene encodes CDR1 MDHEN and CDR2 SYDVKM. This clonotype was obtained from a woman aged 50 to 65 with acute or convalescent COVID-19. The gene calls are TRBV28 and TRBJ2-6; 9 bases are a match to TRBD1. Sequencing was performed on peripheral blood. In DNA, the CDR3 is TGTGCCAGCAGCCCCCAGGGACAGGGATACGGCTCTGGGGCCAACGTCCTGACTTTC. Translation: CASSPQGQGYGSGANVLTF.